The 9 T cell receptor beta chains reported below all come from one sample, sequenced in a study of blood T cell repertoires in COVID-19. Produced via immunoSEQ multiplex PCR; TCRdb's table is partial and in-frame only. The profile shows 35,000 to 45,000 clones, 70% to 80% of them singletons. Sequenced input: peripheral blood. Receptors were obtained from a man aged 70-80 years with active or convalescent COVID-19.

The chain joins TRBV19 to TRBJ1-1, with 8 bases aligning to TRBD1. The J segment lost 2 bases and the V segment lost 6 bases, leaving 5 bases of the junction unmatched. This CDR3 has 14 amino acids. Germline-derived CDR1 and CDR2 are LNHDA and SQIVND (reference sequence). CDR3 in amino acids: CASRNRGFNTEAFF. The CDR3, as DNA: TGTGCCAGTAGAAACAGGGGGTTCAACACTGAAGCTTTCTTT.

V and J are TRBV10-2 and TRBJ2-5; D unresolved. This CDR3 is 12 amino acids long. The germline V gene has CDR1 WSHSY and CDR2 SAAADI. Trimming cost V 5 bases and J 4 bases, with 8 bases left between them. CDR3 residues: CASSPGLETQYF. The DNA for the CDR3 is TGCGCCAGCAGTCCCGGGTTAGAGACCCAGTACTTC.

The chain uses TRBV5-3 and TRBJ2-5, with D maybe TRBD2 (5 bases). TRBV5-3 is labeled an ORF, and its function is uncertain. Trimming removed 4 bases from V and 3 bases from J, with 7 bases in between. This CDR3 is built from 12 residues. The CDR3 DNA reads as TGTGCCAGAAGCCGGACTGAAGAGACCCAGTACTTC. This gives the protein CARSRTEETQYF.

This chain links TRBV24-1 with TRBJ1-5, with D possibly being TRBD1 (6 bases). V was shortened by 2 bases and J by 11 bases, with 15 bases between the two germline ends. The V gene's germline CDR1 is KGHDR and CDR2 SFDVKD. The length of the CDR3 is 14 residues. The CDR3: CATSDSAGGPTQHF. CDR3 DNA sequence: TGTGCCACCAGTGATTCAGCCGGGGGGCCGACCCAGCATTTT.

This clone was recorded a few times. The chain uses TRBV5-4 and TRBJ2-7; 9 nucleotides agree with TRBD1. Germline CDR1 reads SGHNT; CDR2 reads YYREEE (reference sequence). The CDR3 sequence is 14 residues long. V gave up 1 base and J gave up 7 bases; unmatched junction bases: 6. The CDR3 region is CASSLPGQGREQYF. In DNA form, the CDR3 reads TGTGCCAGCAGCTTGCCCGGACAGGGGAGGGAGCAGTACTTC.

The V and J genes are TRBV28 and TRBJ1-1; D call uncertain. Deletions cut 4 bases from V and 10 bases from J, with 16 bases between. The germline gives CDR1 MDHEN, CDR2 SYDVKM. CDR3 length equals 13 residues. Written as DNA, the CDR3 is TGTGCCAGCAGTTCACAGAGCCCGCCACCAGCTTTCTTT. It yields the protein CASSSQSPPPAFF.

In its sample, this clone was seen a few times. The chain combines TRBV5-5 with TRBJ2-2, with D hard to call. Trimming removed 2 bases at V and 8 bases at J, with 10 bases between. The CDR3 loop spans 13 amino acids. Per the germline V gene, CDR1 is SGHKS and CDR2 is YYEKEE (reference sequence). The CDR3, as DNA: TGTGCCAGCAGCTTCCGGGTGCAGGGGGAGCTGTTTTTT. It codes for CASSFRVQGELFF.

The chain has TRBV2 and TRBJ1-2; possible D gene TRBD1, 6 bases. From germline, CDR1 is SNHLY and CDR2 FYNNEI. The CDR3 has 13 amino acids. Trimming cost V 1 base and J 5 bases, with 8 bases left between them. The CDR3 DNA reads as TGTGCCAGCAGTGAAGTCCAGGGGTATGGCTACACCTTC. Encoded protein: CASSEVQGYGYTF. Full variable domain (remainder filled in from reference TRBV2 and TRBJ1-2): EPEVTQTPSHQVTQMGQEVILRCVPISNHLYFYWYRQILGQKVEFLVSFYNNEISEKSEIFDDQFSVERPDGSNFTLKIRSTKLEDSAMYFCASSEVQGYGYTFGSGTRLTVV.

This chain connects TRBV28 to TRBJ2-5; 8 positions match TRBD1. The CDR3 is 15 amino acids. The V segment lost 5 bases and the J segment 3 bases; nucleotides outside the gene matches: 8. Germline CDR1 is MDHEN and CDR2 is SYDVKM. The CDR3 is CASSATGGGKETQYF. The DNA of the CDR3 is TGTGCCAGCAGTGCCACAGGGGGAGGAAAAGAGACCCAGTACTTC.